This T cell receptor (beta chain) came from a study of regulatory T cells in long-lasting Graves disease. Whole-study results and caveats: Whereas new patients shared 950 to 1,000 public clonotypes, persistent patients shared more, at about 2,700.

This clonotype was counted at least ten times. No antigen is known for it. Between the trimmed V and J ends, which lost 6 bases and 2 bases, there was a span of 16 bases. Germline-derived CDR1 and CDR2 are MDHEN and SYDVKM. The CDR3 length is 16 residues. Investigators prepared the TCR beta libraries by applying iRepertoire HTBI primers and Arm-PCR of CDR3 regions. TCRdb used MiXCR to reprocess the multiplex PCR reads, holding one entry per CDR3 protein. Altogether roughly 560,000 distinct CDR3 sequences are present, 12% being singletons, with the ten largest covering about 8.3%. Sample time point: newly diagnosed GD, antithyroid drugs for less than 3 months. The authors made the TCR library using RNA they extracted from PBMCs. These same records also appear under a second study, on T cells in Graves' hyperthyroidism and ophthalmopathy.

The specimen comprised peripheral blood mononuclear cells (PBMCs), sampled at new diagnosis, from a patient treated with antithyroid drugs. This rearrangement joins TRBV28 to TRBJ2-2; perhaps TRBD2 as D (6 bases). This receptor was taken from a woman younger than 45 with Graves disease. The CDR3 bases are TGTGCCAGCAGCCCGATTAGGAGGGGTAACACCGGGGAGCTGTTTTTT. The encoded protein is CASSPIRRGNTGELFF.